Here is one T cell receptor (beta chain) with its context. The antigen is not known. The data were taken from a study of T cells in Graves' hyperthyroidism and ophthalmopathy. Findings and caveats of the study: Patients with ophthalmopathy were separated from those with stable hyperthyroidism by a 13 V-J model.

The CDR3 regions of TCR beta were amplified from RNA transcripts. Carried out on the TCR CDR3, a first-round RT-PCR used the HTBI primer set. MiXCR, run by TCRdb on the multiplex PCR reads, gives a single entry per CDR3 protein. The sample lists around 340,000 distinct CDR3 sequences, 21% occurring once. This receptor was obtained from a woman aged 45-65 years with Graves' hyperthyroidism. The sequenced material came from blood.

This CDR3 is CASKPLSGGDTQYF. DNA of the CDR3: TGTGCCAGCAAGCCACTCAGCGGTGGAGATACGCAGTATTTT. The chain carries TRBV3-1 and TRBJ2-3, with D possibly matching TRBD2 (5 bases). Trimming removed 7 bases at V and 5 bases at J, with 16 bases between. This CDR3 has 14 amino acids. Germline CDR1 and CDR2: LGHDT and YNNKEL (reference sequence).